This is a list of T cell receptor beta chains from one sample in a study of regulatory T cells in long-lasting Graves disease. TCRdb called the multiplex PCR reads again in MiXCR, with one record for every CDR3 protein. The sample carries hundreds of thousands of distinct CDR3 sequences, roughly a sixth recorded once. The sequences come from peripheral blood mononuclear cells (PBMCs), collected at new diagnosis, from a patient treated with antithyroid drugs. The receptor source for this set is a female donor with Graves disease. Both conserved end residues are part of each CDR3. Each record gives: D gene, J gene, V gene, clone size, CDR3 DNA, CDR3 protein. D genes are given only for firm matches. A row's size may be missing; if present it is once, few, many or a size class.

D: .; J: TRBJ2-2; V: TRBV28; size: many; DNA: TGTGCCAGCAGTTTACCCGTGAACACCGGGGAGCTGTTTTTT; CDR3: CASSLPVNTGELFF
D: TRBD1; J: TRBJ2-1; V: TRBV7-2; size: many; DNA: TGTGCCAGCGGACAGGGGGCAGCATACAATGAGCAGTTCTTC; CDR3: CASGQGAAYNEQFF
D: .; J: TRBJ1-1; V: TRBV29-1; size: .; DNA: TGCAGCGTAGAGCCCGACAGGAACACTGAAGCTTTCTTT; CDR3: CSVEPDRNTEAFF
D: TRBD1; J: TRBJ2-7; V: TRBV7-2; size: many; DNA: TGTGCCAGCAGCCCTCGGGCTTTGGGGGACAGGTACGAGCAGTACTTC; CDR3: CASSPRALGDRYEQYF
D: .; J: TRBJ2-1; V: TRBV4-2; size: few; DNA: TGTGCCAGCAGCCAAGATCGATTTCTAGCGAGGGGGGGCAATGAGCAGTTCTTC; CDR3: CASSQDRFLARGGNEQFF
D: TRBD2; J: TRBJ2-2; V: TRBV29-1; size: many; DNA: TGCAGCGCCGTGACTAGCGGGAGGAATGGCGGGGAGCTGTTTTTT; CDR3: CSAVTSGRNGGELFF
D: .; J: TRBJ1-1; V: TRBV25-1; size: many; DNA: TGTGCCAGCAGTGAACACGGGGGACGGAACACTGAAGCTTTCTTT; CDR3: CASSEHGGRNTEAFF
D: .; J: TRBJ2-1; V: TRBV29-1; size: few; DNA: TGCAGCGTTGGAAAAAGGGTTTTTGAGCAGTTCTTC; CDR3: CSVGKRVFEQFF
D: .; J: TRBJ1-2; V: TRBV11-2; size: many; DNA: TGTGCCAGCAGCTTCCATCCGACGGCCCGCCCAATTACTCCCTATGGCTACACCTTC; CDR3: CASSFHPTARPITPYGYTF
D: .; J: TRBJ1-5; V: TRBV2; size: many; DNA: TGTGCCAGCAGTGGTGGGGGCGCGGTCAATCAGCCCCAGCATTTT; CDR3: CASSGGGAVNQPQHF
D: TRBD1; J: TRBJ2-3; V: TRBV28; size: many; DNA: TGTGCCAGCAGTTCCACAGGGGGTCTAAGCACAGATACGCAGTATTTT; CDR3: CASSSTGGLSTDTQYF
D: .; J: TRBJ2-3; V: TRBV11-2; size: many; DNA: TGTGCCAGCAGCTTAGATAGGGCAGCCACAGATACGCAGTATTTT; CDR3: CASSLDRAATDTQYF
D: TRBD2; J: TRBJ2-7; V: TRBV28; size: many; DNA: TGTGCCAGCAGGCCGACTAGCGGGAGAAGCTCCTACGAGCAGTACTTC; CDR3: CASRPTSGRSSYEQYF
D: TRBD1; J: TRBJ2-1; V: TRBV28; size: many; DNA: TGTGCCAGCAGTTATGGCGGGACAGGGAGTAAGGGGCAGTTCTTC; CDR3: CASSYGGTGSKGQFF
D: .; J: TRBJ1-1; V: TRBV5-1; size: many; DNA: TGCGCCAGCAGCTTAAAGGACAGATCCTCCCAATCCATTAACACTGAAGCTTTCTTT; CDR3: CASSLKDRSSQSINTEAFF
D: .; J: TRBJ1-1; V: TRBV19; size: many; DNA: TGTGCCAGCCGCGGGGTAAACACTGAAGCTTTCTTT; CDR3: CASRGVNTEAFF
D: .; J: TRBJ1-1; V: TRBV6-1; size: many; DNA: TGTGCCAGCAGTGAATGGGTGCCCACTGAAGCTTTCTTT; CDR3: CASSEWVPTEAFF